The rows below give T cell receptor beta chains drawn from one sample of a study of early T cells in non-severe SARS-CoV-2 infection. TCRdb independently ran MiXCR on the 5' RACE reads; one entry per CDR3 protein. In the table there are about 35,000 distinct CDR3 sequences, 4.7% of which are singletons. Sequenced material: whole blood. These receptors were obtained from an adult who was a healthcare worker with PCR-confirmed SARS-CoV-2 infection or an uninfected control (not recorded which). CDR3s include the opening cysteine and the closing phenylalanine or tryptophan. Fields, in order: CDR3 protein, CDR3 DNA, D gene, clone size, J gene, V gene. D genes are given only for firm matches. Expanded clones get a size class; other rows say once, few or many, or leave the size out.

CDR3 protein: CATSDLVAGDYGYTF; CDR3 DNA: TGTGCCACCAGTGATTTGGTTGCAGGGGACTATGGCTACACCTTC; D gene: -; clone size: few; J gene: TRBJ1-2; V gene: TRBV24-1
CDR3 protein: CASSRTSGGSTTGELFF; CDR3 DNA: TGTGCCAGCAGTCGGACTAGCGGGGGCAGCACGACCGGGGAGCTGTTTTTT; D gene: TRBD2; clone size: -; J gene: TRBJ2-2; V gene: TRBV3-1
CDR3 protein: CAWNPGNTEAFF; CDR3 DNA: TGTGCCTGGAACCCGGGGAACACTGAAGCTTTCTTT; D gene: -; clone size: many; J gene: TRBJ1-1; V gene: TRBV30
CDR3 protein: CAISLAGGNTDTQYF; CDR3 DNA: TGTGCCATCAGCCTAGCGGGGGGCAACACAGATACGCAGTATTTT; D gene: TRBD2; clone size: many; J gene: TRBJ2-3; V gene: TRBV10-3
CDR3 protein: CASSRGLAGVSDTQYF; CDR3 DNA: TGTGCCAGCAGCCGAGGACTAGCGGGTGTTTCAGATACGCAGTATTTT; D gene: TRBD2; clone size: many; J gene: TRBJ2-3; V gene: TRBV4-2
CDR3 protein: CASSPDGGGNQPQHF; CDR3 DNA: TGTGCCAGCTCACCGGATGGGGGCGGCAATCAGCCCCAGCATTTT; D gene: -; clone size: many; J gene: TRBJ1-5; V gene: TRBV18
CDR3 protein: CASSLSGVGLIYEQYF; CDR3 DNA: TGTGCCAGCAGTTTATCCGGGGTCGGGCTTATCTACGAGCAGTACTTC; D gene: -; clone size: many; J gene: TRBJ2-7; V gene: TRBV27
CDR3 protein: CRAEGPGNTIYF; CDR3 DNA: TGCAGGGCTGAAGGGCCGGGAAACACCATATATTTT; D gene: -; clone size: medium-sized; J gene: TRBJ1-3; V gene: TRBV20-1
CDR3 protein: CASGPGQGGFEQYF; CDR3 DNA: TGTGCCAGCGGACCGGGACAGGGAGGTTTCGAGCAGTACTTC; D gene: TRBD1; clone size: few; J gene: TRBJ2-7; V gene: TRBV3-1
CDR3 protein: CASQGRGSGANVLTF; CDR3 DNA: TGTGCCAGCCAAGGACGGGGCTCTGGGGCCAACGTCCTGACTTTC; D gene: -; clone size: many; J gene: TRBJ2-6; V gene: TRBV6-2/TRBV6-3
CDR3 protein: CASSQGSAGGHYEQYF; CDR3 DNA: TGCGCCAGCAGCCAAGGGTCCGCGGGGGGGCACTACGAGCAGTACTTC; D gene: TRBD2; clone size: few; J gene: TRBJ2-7; V gene: TRBV4-3
CDR3 protein: CASSLRRGTEAFF; CDR3 DNA: TGTGCCAGCAGCTTAAGAAGGGGCACTGAAGCTTTCTTT; D gene: -; clone size: many; J gene: TRBJ1-1; V gene: TRBV11-3
CDR3 protein: CSARASGGLYEQYF; CDR3 DNA: TGCAGTGCTAGAGCTAGCGGGGGGTTGTACGAGCAGTACTTC; D gene: TRBD2; clone size: many; J gene: TRBJ2-7; V gene: TRBV20-1
CDR3 protein: CASRRLAGGRPTDTQYF; CDR3 DNA: TGTGCCAGCAGACGACTAGCGGGGGGACGCCCCACAGATACGCAGTATTTT; D gene: TRBD2; clone size: few; J gene: TRBJ2-3; V gene: TRBV11-2
CDR3 protein: CASSFMPGTDTQYF; CDR3 DNA: TGTGCCAGCAGTTTCATGCCGGGCACAGATACGCAGTATTTT; D gene: -; clone size: many; J gene: TRBJ2-3; V gene: TRBV7-2
CDR3 protein: CASSLQDSSPLHF; CDR3 DNA: TGTGCCAGCAGCTTACAGGACAGTTCACCCCTCCACTTT; D gene: -; clone size: many; J gene: TRBJ1-6; V gene: TRBV7-9
CDR3 protein: CASSLGDYEQYF; CDR3 DNA: TGTGCCAGCAGTTTAGGGGACTACGAGCAGTACTTC; D gene: -; clone size: -; J gene: TRBJ2-7; V gene: TRBV28
CDR3 protein: CASSQSGLSTDTQYF; CDR3 DNA: TGTGCCAGCAGTCAATCCGGTCTTAGCACAGATACGCAGTATTTT; D gene: -; clone size: few; J gene: TRBJ2-3; V gene: TRBV27
CDR3 protein: CASSLIGQGVGEQFF; CDR3 DNA: TGTGCCAGCAGCTTAATTGGACAGGGTGTCGGTGAGCAGTTCTTC; D gene: TRBD1; clone size: many; J gene: TRBJ2-1; V gene: TRBV7-3